Listed below are T cell receptor beta chains from one sample, sequenced in a study of regulatory and conventional T cells in RAG deficiency. Method: immunoSEQ multiplex PCR; TCRdb's copy keeps in-frame clones and lacks some. This table has 30,000 to 40,000 clones, about 75% appearing once. A further study also used this sample, focusing on regulatory T cells.

Sequenced: CD4+ effector T cells sorted from blood. Receptor source: a human donor in good health. CDR3s include the opening cysteine and the closing phenylalanine or tryptophan. Each record gives: V gene, clone size, J gene, D gene, CDR3 protein, CDR3 DNA. D genes are given only for firm matches. Not all rows give a size; the values are once, few, many and, for expanded clones, a class.

TRBV2	-	TRBJ2-3	-	CASRSGSTDTQYF	TGTGCCAGCAGGAGCGGTAGCACAGATACGCAGTATTTT
TRBV5-6	-	TRBJ2-3	TRBD1	CASSRLRGLTDTQYF	TGTGCCAGCAGCCGCCTCAGGGGGCTCACAGATACGCAGTATTTT
TRBV6-5	-	TRBJ2-3	TRBD2	CASNLAGGSTDTQYF	TGTGCCAGCAATCTAGCGGGGGGATCAACAGATACGCAGTATTTT
TRBV6-1	-	TRBJ1-1	-	CASSEGGSPNTEAFF	TGTGCCAGCAGTGAGGGGGGCAGCCCGAACACTGAAGCTTTCTTT
TRBV20-1	-	TRBJ2-1	TRBD1	CSAKKGDRGFF	TGCAGTGCCAAAAAGGGGGACAGAGGGTTCTTC
TRBV9	-	TRBJ1-5	-	CASSNQDSYNQPQHF	TGTGCCAGCAGCAACCAAGACAGTTACAATCAGCCCCAGCATTTT
TRBV5-6	-	TRBJ1-2	TRBD1	CASSPDRVGGYTF	TGTGCCAGCAGCCCGGACAGGGTGGGTGGCTACACCTTC
TRBV27	once	TRBJ1-1	TRBD1	CASSLRTGLKGTEAFF	TGTGCCAGCAGTCTCAGGACAGGGTTGAAGGGGACTGAAGCTTTCTTT
TRBV9	-	TRBJ2-2	-	CASNGGANTGELFF	TGTGCCAGCAATGGCGGGGCGAACACCGGGGAGCTGTTTTTT
TRBV5-4	-	TRBJ2-1	-	CASSWNFNEQFF	TGTGCCAGCAGCTGGAATTTCAATGAGCAGTTCTTC
TRBV6-5	-	TRBJ1-4	-	CASSYSSPTNEKLFF	TGTGCCAGCAGTTACTCAAGCCCAACTAATGAAAAACTGTTTTTT
TRBV9	few	TRBJ1-2	TRBD1	CASSAGQGDYGYTF	TGTGCCAGCAGCGCTGGACAGGGGGACTATGGCTACACCTTC
TRBV4-2	-	TRBJ1-5	-	CASSQDPSEEPQHF	TGTGCCAGCAGCCAAGATCCTTCGGAGGAACCCCAGCATTTT
TRBV6-1	-	TRBJ1-6	-	CATAGPSVSPLHF	TGTGCCACCGCGGGGCCCTCTGTCTCACCCCTCCACTTT
TRBV11-3	-	TRBJ2-2	-	CASSQNTGELFF	TGTGCCAGCAGCCAGAACACCGGGGAGCTGTTTTTT
TRBV9	-	TRBJ2-7	-	CASSVTPGTYEQYF	TGTGCCAGCAGCGTGACACCGGGGACCTACGAGCAGTACTTC
TRBV6-5	-	TRBJ1-2	TRBD1	CASSRPGQGNYGYTF	TGTGCCAGCAGTCGACCGGGACAGGGTAACTATGGCTACACCTTC
TRBV6-1	-	TRBJ2-7	-	CASSEMRNREQYF	TGTGCCAGCAGTGAAATGAGGAACCGCGAGCAGTACTTC
TRBV2	-	TRBJ2-7	TRBD1	CASSGTGSSYEQYF	TGTGCCAGCAGTGGGACAGGGAGCTCCTACGAGCAGTACTTC
TRBV2	-	TRBJ1-6	-	CATRREDSPLHF	TGTGCCACCCGGCGGGAGGATTCACCCCTCCACTTT
TRBV5-1	few	TRBJ2-7	-	CASSWGNGYEQYF	TGCGCCAGCAGCTGGGGGAACGGATACGAGCAGTACTTC
TRBV18	once	TRBJ2-3	-	CASSPANRDTQYF	TGTGCCAGCTCACCGGCAAATAGGGATACGCAGTATTTT
TRBV2	-	TRBJ1-4	-	CASSEEQVYEKLFF	TGTGCCAGCAGTGAGGAACAGGTTTATGAAAAACTGTTTTTT
TRBV4-2	-	TRBJ2-1	TRBD2	CASSDPGTSPGNEQFF	TGTGCCAGCAGCGACCCGGGGACTAGTCCAGGGAATGAGCAGTTCTTC
TRBV30	-	TRBJ2-5	TRBD1	CACGWTGAGETQYF	TGTGCCTGTGGCTGGACAGGGGCGGGGGAGACCCAGTACTTC
TRBV18	-	TRBJ2-3	-	CASSPPWGGGTDTQYF	TGTGCCAGCTCACCACCCTGGGGTGGGGGAACAGATACGCAGTATTTT